This TCR beta chain was found in a study of blood T cells in healthy people across ages. Background on the study: Template switching picked up about one barcoded beta molecule for each two T cells.

Primed by a sample-barcoded 5' primer and a J-beta primer mix, a second PCR proceeded for about 7 to 11 cycles. TCRdb called the 5' RACE reads again in MiXCR, with one record for every CDR3 protein. The data contain fewer than 2,000,000 distinct CDR3 sequences, about two fifths of them singletons. The sample holds many counts of this clonotype. Its antigen is undetermined. A much bigger clone sits one base away, suggesting this may be a read error. Per germline, CDR1 DFQATT and CDR2 SNEGSKA (reference sequence). CDR3 length: 13 residues. Findings and limits, study-wide: Among T cells, TCR beta diversity per million cells dropped roughly linearly as age rose. Long-lived donors carried more naive CD4+ cells and greater diversity than aged donors.

This chain connects TRBV20-1 to TRBJ2-1; the D gene is possibly TRBD2 (5 bases). The J call may be incorrect, as the DNA end agrees better with TRBJ2-7. The source material was blood. The sequence was collected from a human donor in good health. The chain's CDR3 is CSASIGDYNEQYF. CDR3 in DNA: TGCAGTGCTAGTATCGGGGATTACAATGAGCAGTACTTC.